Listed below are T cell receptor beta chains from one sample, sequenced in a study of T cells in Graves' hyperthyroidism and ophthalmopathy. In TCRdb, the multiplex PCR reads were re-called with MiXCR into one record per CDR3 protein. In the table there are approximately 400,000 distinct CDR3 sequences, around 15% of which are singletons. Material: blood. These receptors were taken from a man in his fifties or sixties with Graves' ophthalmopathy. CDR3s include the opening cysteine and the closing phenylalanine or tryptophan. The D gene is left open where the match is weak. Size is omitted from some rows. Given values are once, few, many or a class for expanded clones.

CAGSPGLAGVEGETQYF	TGTGCCGGCAGCCCCGGACTAGCGGGAGTGGAGGGAGAGACCCAGTACTTC	TRBV12-3/TRBV12-4	TRBJ2-5	TRBD2	once
CASSLSGAQETQYF	TGCGCCAGCAGCTTAAGCGGGGCACAAGAGACCCAGTACTTC	TRBV5-1	TRBJ2-5	TRBD2	many
CASSYVYGELFF	TGTGCCAGCAGTTATGTATACGGGGAGCTGTTTTTT	TRBV28	TRBJ2-2	NA	NA
CASSPRQSTDTQYF	TGTGCCAGCAGCCCCCGACAGAGCACAGATACGCAGTATTTT	TRBV7-9	TRBJ2-3	NA	many
CASRGVIETDGYTF	TGTGCCAGCAGGGGGGTCATCGAGACGGATGGCTACACCTTC	TRBV6-1	TRBJ1-2	NA	many
CASSVLDSPGGSPLHF	TGTGCCAGCAGCGTATTGGACAGTCCCGGTGGTTCACCCCTCCACTTT	TRBV9	TRBJ1-6	NA	few
CATSSSSSGRSNLAKNIQYF	TGTGCCACCAGCTCATCATCTAGCGGGAGGAGCAATCTAGCCAAAAACATTCAGTACTTC	TRBV15	TRBJ2-4	TRBD2	few
CASEPGRQQPQHF	TGTGCCAGCGAACCTGGACGCCAGCAGCCCCAGCATTTT	TRBV28	TRBJ1-5	NA	NA
CSAREYGGEGYEQYF	TGCAGTGCTAGAGAGTATGGCGGGGAGGGGTACGAGCAGTACTTC	TRBV20-1	TRBJ2-7	TRBD2	NA
CATPRQRDPLHYGYTF	TGTGCCACCCCCAGACAGCGCGACCCCCTACATTATGGCTACACCTTC	TRBV27	TRBJ1-2	NA	NA
CSASLAGVGEQYF	TGCAGTGCTAGCCTAGCGGGAGTAGGCGAGCAGTACTTC	TRBV20-1	TRBJ2-7	TRBD2	many
CASSFFLGQQETQYF	TGTGCCAGCAGCTTCTTCCTAGGACAGCAAGAGACCCAGTACTTC	TRBV7-2	TRBJ2-5	NA	many
CASSLGAGRRDTDTQYF	TGCGCCAGCAGCTTAGGTGCGGGTAGGAGAGATACAGATACGCAGTATTTT	TRBV5-1	TRBJ2-3	NA	few
CASSPSWDYGYTF	TGTGCCAGCAGCCCGAGTTGGGACTATGGCTACACCTTC	TRBV7-2	TRBJ1-2	NA	few
CASSYGGFGTDTQYF	TGTGCCAGCAGTTACGGCGGGTTTGGCACAGATACGCAGTATTTT	TRBV6-5	TRBJ2-3	NA	NA
CASTRGTGGPDTQYF	TGTGCCAGCACCCGTGGGACAGGGGGCCCGGATACGCAGTATTTT	TRBV11-1	TRBJ2-3	TRBD1	many
CSVRQGGYGYTF	TGCAGCGTAAGACAGGGTGGCTATGGCTACACCTTC	TRBV29-1	TRBJ1-2	TRBD1	NA
CSVAARNTEAFF	TGCAGCGTTGCCGCGAGGAACACTGAAGCTTTCTTT	TRBV29-1	TRBJ1-1	NA	many
CASSFQLAGDQWEQFF	TGTGCCAGCAGTTTCCAACTAGCGGGTGACCAATGGGAGCAGTTCTTC	TRBV27	TRBJ2-1	TRBD2	few
CASSLAGTATYEQYF	TGTGCCAGCAGTTTAGCCGGGACTGCCACCTACGAGCAGTACTTC	TRBV27	TRBJ2-7	NA	many
CASSSGTSRNNEQFF	TGCGCCAGCAGTTCCGGGACTAGCAGGAACAATGAGCAGTTCTTC	TRBV5-1	TRBJ2-1	TRBD2	NA
CSAILTVAGAYNEQFF	TGCAGTGCTATCCTCACGGTCGCGGGAGCCTACAATGAGCAGTTCTTC	TRBV20-1	TRBJ2-1	TRBD2	NA
CASSSSDHYNEKLFF	TGTGCCAGCAGCTCTTCGGACCACTACAATGAAAAACTGTTTTTT	TRBV7-9	TRBJ1-4	NA	NA
CASSLDGSPNQETQYF	TGTGCCAGCAGCTTGGACGGCTCCCCGAACCAAGAGACCCAGTACTTC	TRBV5-4	TRBJ2-5	NA	NA
CASSDSGKRADTQYF	TGTGCCAGCAGTGATAGCGGGAAGAGGGCAGATACGCAGTATTTT	TRBV25-1	TRBJ2-3	TRBD2	many
CASSVGQGETQYF	TGTGCCAGCAGCGTAGGGCAAGGAGAGACCCAGTACTTC	TRBV9	TRBJ2-5	NA	many
CASSLVQGAFNEQFF	TGCGCCAGCAGCTTGGTACAGGGGGCCTTCAATGAGCAGTTCTTC	TRBV5-1	TRBJ2-1	TRBD1	NA
CASTPRTGSPGELFF	TGTGCCAGCACCCCCCGGACAGGGTCCCCCGGGGAGCTGTTTTTT	TRBV2	TRBJ2-2	TRBD1	many
CASSIGSTRNQPQHF	TGTGCCAGTAGTATAGGCAGCACGCGCAATCAGCCCCAGCATTTT	TRBV19	TRBJ1-5	NA	NA
CSVDHGAGKGYGYTF	TGCAGCGTTGATCATGGGGCAGGGAAGGGGTATGGCTACACCTTC	TRBV29-1	TRBJ1-2	NA	NA
CASRPGTSGGSYNEQFF	TGTGCCAGCAGACCAGGGACTAGCGGGGGCTCCTACAATGAGCAGTTCTTC	TRBV2	TRBJ2-1	TRBD2	many
CSARGTGLPPLNEQFF	TGCAGTGCTAGAGGGACGGGACTACCCCCGCTGAATGAGCAGTTCTTC	TRBV20-1	TRBJ2-1	TRBD2	NA
CASSSRTGLYNEQFF	TGTGCCAGCAGTTCGAGGACAGGGCTATACAATGAGCAGTTCTTC	TRBV27	TRBJ2-1	TRBD1	NA
CASRLQGNSNQPQHF	TGTGCCAGCCGGCTACAGGGAAATAGCAATCAGCCCCAGCATTTT	TRBV19	TRBJ1-5	NA	NA
CASSPPGQGSGELFF	TGTGCCAGCAGTCCTCCGGGACAGGGATCCGGGGAGCTGTTTTTT	TRBV12-3/TRBV12-4	TRBJ2-2	TRBD1	many
CSAPGGGQSYNEQFF	TGCAGTGCTCCAGGCGGGGGGCAGTCCTACAATGAGCAGTTCTTC	TRBV20-1	TRBJ2-1	TRBD2	NA
CASSYEETQYF	TGTGCCAGCAGTTATGAAGAGACCCAGTACTTC	TRBV5-6	TRBJ2-5	NA	many
CASSPDRGLTGELFF	TGTGCCAGCAGCCCGGACAGGGGGCTCACCGGGGAGCTGTTTTTT	TRBV5-4	TRBJ2-2	TRBD1	NA
CATSRERGRPATEAFF	TGTGCCACCAGCAGAGAAAGGGGAAGGCCGGCCACTGAAGCTTTCTTT	TRBV15	TRBJ1-1	NA	NA
CASSPRGRGGSYEQYF	TGTGCCAGCAGCCCCCGAGGGAGAGGGGGTTCCTACGAGCAGTACTTC	TRBV11-2	TRBJ2-7	NA	many
CATSDRSGRNNEQFF	TGTGCCACCAGTGATCGGAGCGGGAGAAACAATGAGCAGTTCTTC	TRBV24-1	TRBJ2-1	TRBD2	many
CSAEGQIGYEQYF	TGCAGCGCCGAAGGGCAGATTGGCTACGAGCAGTACTTC	TRBV29-1	TRBJ2-7	NA	many
CATSRETGASFEAFF	TGTGCCACCAGCAGAGAGACAGGGGCGTCGTTCGAAGCTTTCTTT	TRBV15	TRBJ1-1	TRBD1	many
CASSARGRGTEAFF	TGTGCCAGCAGTGCCCGGGGGCGCGGCACTGAAGCTTTCTTT	TRBV12-3/TRBV12-4	TRBJ1-1	NA	NA
CASRLAGGFTDTQYF	TGTGCCAGCAGGCTAGCGGGAGGATTCACAGATACGCAGTATTTT	TRBV7-9	TRBJ2-3	TRBD2	NA
CATSFGQGAFGELFF	TGTGCCACCAGTTTCGGACAGGGGGCTTTCGGGGAGCTGTTTTTT	TRBV24-1	TRBJ2-2	TRBD1	few
CASSQTTEEAAFF	TGTGCCAGCAGCCAGACGACGGAGGAGGCCGCTTTCTTT	TRBV11-3	TRBJ1-1	NA	many
CASSADNPGGIQYF	TGTGCCAGCAGCGCCGACAACCCTGGGGGCATTCAGTACTTC	TRBV7-2	TRBJ2-4	NA	NA
CASSLRPNYGYTF	TGTGCCAGCAGTTTACGGCCTAACTATGGCTACACCTTC	TRBV12-3/TRBV12-4	TRBJ1-2	NA	many
CASSPARGRVNTEAFF	TGTGCCAGCTCACCAGCTAGGGGACGGGTGAACACTGAAGCTTTCTTT	TRBV18	TRBJ1-1	NA	many
CASRGTAESSYEQYF	TGTGCCAGCAGGGGGACTGCTGAGAGCTCCTACGAGCAGTACTTC	TRBV6-1	TRBJ2-7	NA	few
CASSKDGNTEAFF	TGTGCCAGCTCAAAGGACGGGAACACTGAAGCTTTCTTT	TRBV18	TRBJ1-1	NA	many
CSARMGYNQPQHF	TGCAGTGCTAGAATGGGATACAATCAGCCCCAGCATTTT	TRBV20-1	TRBJ1-5	NA	NA
CASSPTGTGGFFQYF	TGTGCCAGCAGCCCCACCGGGACAGGGGGCTTTTTCCAGTATTTT	TRBV6-2/TRBV6-3	TRBJ2-3	TRBD1	NA
CASSRASYNEQFF	TGTGCCAGCAGCCGGGCTAGCTACAATGAGCAGTTCTTC	TRBV14	TRBJ2-1	NA	few
CASSLSTSTTYNEQFF	TGTGCCAGCAGCTTATCGACTAGCACGACCTACAATGAGCAGTTCTTC	TRBV7-9	TRBJ2-1	TRBD2	NA